This TCR beta chain was captured by sequencing in a study of regulatory T cells in long-lasting Graves disease. V was shortened by 5 bases and J by 0 bases, with 12 bases between the two germline ends. CDR3 length equals 15 residues. Germline V gives CDR1 SGHNT, CDR2 YYREEE (reference sequence). Specified time point: newly diagnosed GD, antithyroid drugs for less than 3 months. Extracted PBMC RNA gave rise to the TCR library. TCR beta libraries were built with iRepertoire HTBI primers and Arm-PCR of CDR3 regions. TCRdb called the multiplex PCR reads again in MiXCR, with one record for every CDR3 protein. The repertoire includes around 460,000 distinct CDR3 sequences, about 15% of them detected once, and around a sixth sits in the top ten. This clonotype was counted at least ten times. These data also featured in a second study, about T cells in Graves' hyperthyroidism and ophthalmopathy.

Sequenced here: peripheral blood mononuclear cells (PBMCs), sampled at new diagnosis, from a patient treated with antithyroid drugs. The chain links TRBV5-4 to TRBJ2-1; D is tentatively TRBD1 or TRBD2 (6 bases each). The TCR comes from a woman in her fifties or sixties with Graves disease. CDR3 in DNA: TGTGCCAGCAGGGGGGGCGGAAGCTCCTACAATGAGCAGTTCTTC. Protein: CASRGGGSSYNEQFF.